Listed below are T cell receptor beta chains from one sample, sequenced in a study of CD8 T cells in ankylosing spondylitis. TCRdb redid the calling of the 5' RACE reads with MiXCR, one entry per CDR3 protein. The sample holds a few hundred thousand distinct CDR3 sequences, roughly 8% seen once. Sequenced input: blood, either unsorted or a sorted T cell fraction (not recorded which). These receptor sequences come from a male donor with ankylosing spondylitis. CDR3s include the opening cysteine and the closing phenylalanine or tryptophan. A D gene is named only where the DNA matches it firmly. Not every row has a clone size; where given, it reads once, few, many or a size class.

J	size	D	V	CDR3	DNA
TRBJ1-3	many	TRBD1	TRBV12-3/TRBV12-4	CASSLGTAGNTIYF	TGTGCCAGCAGTTTGGGGACAGCTGGAAACACCATATATTTT
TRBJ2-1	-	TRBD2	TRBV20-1	CCARDGSGVLGDEQFF	TGCTGTGCTAGAGATGGTAGCGGGGTCCTAGGGGATGAGCAGTTCTTC
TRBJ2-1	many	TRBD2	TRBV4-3	CASSPFGGSSYNEQFF	TGCGCCAGCAGCCCATTCGGCGGGAGCTCCTACAATGAGCAGTTCTTC
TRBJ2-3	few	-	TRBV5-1	CASSPADRTDTQYF	TGCGCCAGCAGTCCGGCAGATAGAACAGATACGCAGTATTTT
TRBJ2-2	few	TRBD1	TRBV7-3	CASSSPPGTGKWGELFF	TGTGCCAGCAGTTCACCCCCCGGGACAGGGAAGTGGGGGGAGCTGTTTTTT
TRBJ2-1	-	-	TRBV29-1	CSGGPNNEQFF	TGCAGCGGGGGCCCCAACAATGAGCAGTTCTTC
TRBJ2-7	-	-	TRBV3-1	CASSQDRHYEQYF	TGTGCCAGCAGCCAAGATCGGCACTACGAGCAGTACTTC
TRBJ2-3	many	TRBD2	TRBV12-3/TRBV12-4	CASSFSGRTDTQYF	TGTGCCAGCAGTTTTAGCGGGAGGACAGATACGCAGTATTTT
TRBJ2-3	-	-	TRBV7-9	CANQRDSLDTQYF	TGTGCCAACCAACGCGATAGCCTGGATACGCAGTATTTT
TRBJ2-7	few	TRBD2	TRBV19	CASSELAGPYEQYF	TGTGCCAGTAGTGAACTAGCGGGCCCTTACGAGCAGTACTTC
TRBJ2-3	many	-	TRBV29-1	CSVQSQGARTDTQYF	TGCAGCGTTCAATCCCAAGGAGCCCGCACAGATACGCAGTATTTT
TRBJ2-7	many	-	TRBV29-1	CSVSYLQGILDEQYF	TGCAGCGTTTCCTACCTACAGGGTATACTGGACGAGCAGTACTTC
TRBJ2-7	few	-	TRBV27	CASTESRGPYEQYF	TGTGCCAGCACCGAGAGCAGGGGCCCCTACGAGCAGTACTTC
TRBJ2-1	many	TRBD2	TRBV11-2	CASSAQGSGRAYEQFF	TGTGCCAGCAGCGCACAGGGAAGCGGGAGGGCCTATGAGCAGTTCTTC
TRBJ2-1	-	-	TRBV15	CATSGNNEQFF	TGTGCCACCAGCGGAAACAATGAGCAGTTCTTC
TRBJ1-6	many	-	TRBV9	CASSGDKFNSPLHF	TGTGCCAGCAGCGGCGACAAGTTTAATTCACCCCTCCACTTT
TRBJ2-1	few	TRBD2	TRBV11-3	CASSLESLAGVSEQFF	TGTGCCAGCAGCTTAGAGAGTCTAGCGGGAGTTAGTGAGCAGTTCTTC
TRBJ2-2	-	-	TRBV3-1	CASSQARTGELFF	TGTGCCAGCAGCCAAGCGCGCACCGGGGAGCTGTTTTTT
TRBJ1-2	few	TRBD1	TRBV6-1	CASRGTGVLYGYTF	TGTGCCAGCAGAGGGACAGGGGTCCTCTATGGCTACACCTTC
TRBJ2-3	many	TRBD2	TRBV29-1	CSVGTSVRGTDTQYF	TGCAGCGTTGGGACTAGCGTCCGAGGGACAGATACGCAGTATTTT
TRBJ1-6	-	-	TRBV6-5	CASSYRPGTPTFNSPLHF	TGTGCCAGCAGTTACCGTCCCGGGACGCCTACTTTTAATTCACCCCTCCACTTT
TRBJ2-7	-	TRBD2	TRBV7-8	CASSITSGLSYEQYF	TGTGCCAGCAGCATAACTAGCGGGTTGTCCTACGAGCAGTACTTC
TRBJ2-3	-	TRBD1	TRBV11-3	CASSSGTGVADTQYF	TGTGCCAGCAGCAGTGGGACAGGGGTGGCAGATACGCAGTATTTT
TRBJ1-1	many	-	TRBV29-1	CSVHVPGLTRGGTEAFF	TGCAGCGTTCACGTCCCAGGACTCACCAGGGGTGGTACTGAAGCTTTCTTT
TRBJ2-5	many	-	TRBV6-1	CASNLDVAETQYF	TGTGCCAGCAACCTGGACGTTGCAGAGACCCAGTACTTC
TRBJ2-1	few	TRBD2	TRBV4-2	CASSQLTPGTSGYNEQFF	TGTGCCAGCAGCCAGCTAACCCCCGGGACTAGCGGCTACAATGAGCAGTTCTTC
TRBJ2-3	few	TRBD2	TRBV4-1	CASSPGLAGARTDTQYF	TGCGCCAGCAGCCCGGGACTAGCGGGAGCGCGGACAGATACGCAGTATTTT
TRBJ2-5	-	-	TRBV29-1	CSGNESGEETQYF	TGCAGCGGGAACGAGTCCGGGGAAGAGACCCAGTACTTC
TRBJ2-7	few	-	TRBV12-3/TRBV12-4	CASSRQKGGYEQYF	TGTGCCAGCAGTAGACAGAAGGGGGGCTACGAGCAGTACTTC
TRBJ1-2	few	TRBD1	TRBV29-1	CSVVGRGRDGYTF	TGCAGCGTTGTGGGCAGGGGGCGCGATGGCTACACCTTC
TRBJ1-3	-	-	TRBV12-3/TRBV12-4	CASSLGQHSGNTIYF	TGTGCCAGCAGTTTAGGACAGCACTCTGGAAACACCATATATTTT
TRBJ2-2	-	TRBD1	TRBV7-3	CASRQEGQHTGELFF	TGTGCCAGCAGACAAGAGGGACAGCATACCGGGGAGCTGTTTTTT
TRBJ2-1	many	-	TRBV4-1	CASSQVRLALYNEQFF	TGCGCCAGCAGCCAAGTTCGACTGGCTCTCTACAATGAGCAGTTCTTC
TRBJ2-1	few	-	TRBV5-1	CASSFLFPGEFASEQFF	TGCGCCAGCAGCTTTCTTTTTCCCGGGGAATTCGCCAGTGAGCAGTTCTTC
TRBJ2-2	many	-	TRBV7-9	CASSLVTELRETGELFF	TGTGCCAGCAGCTTAGTGACAGAGTTACGCGAGACCGGGGAGCTGTTTTTT
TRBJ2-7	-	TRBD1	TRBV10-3	CAIGGQGYSYEQYF	TGTGCCATCGGAGGACAGGGATACTCCTACGAGCAGTACTTC
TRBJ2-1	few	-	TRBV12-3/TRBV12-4	CASSAGRSSYNEQFF	TGTGCCAGTTCGGCGGGGCGGAGCTCCTACAATGAGCAGTTCTTC
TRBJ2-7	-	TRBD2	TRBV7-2	CASSTNPSGYEQYF	TGTGCCAGCAGTACGAATCCTAGCGGCTACGAGCAGTACTTC
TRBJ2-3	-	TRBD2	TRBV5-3	CARSPRAGGGTDTQYF	TGTGCCAGGAGCCCTCGGGCGGGAGGGGGCACAGATACGCAGTATTTT
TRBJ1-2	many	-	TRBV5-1	CASRLDSNYGYTF	TGCGCCAGCAGGCTGGACAGTAACTATGGCTACACCTTC
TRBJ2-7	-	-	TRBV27	CASSSFGGPYEQYF	TGTGCCAGCAGTTCCTTCGGGGGTCCCTACGAGCAGTACTTC
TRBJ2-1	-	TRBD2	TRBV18	CASSLLAGGSSYNEQFF	TGTGCCAGCTCACTCCTAGCGGGAGGGAGCTCCTACAATGAGCAGTTCTTC
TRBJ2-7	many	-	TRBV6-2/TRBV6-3	CASARGYEQYF	TGTGCCAGCGCTCGTGGTTACGAGCAGTACTTC
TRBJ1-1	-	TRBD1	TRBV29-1	CSVERQGHTEAFF	TGCAGCGTTGAGCGACAGGGCCACACTGAAGCTTTCTTT
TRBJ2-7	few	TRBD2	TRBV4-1	CASSQETLAGFRQYF	TGCGCCAGCAGCCAAGAGACACTAGCGGGATTCCGGCAGTACTTC
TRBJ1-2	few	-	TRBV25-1	CASSSGYGYTF	TGTGCCAGCAGTTCCGGCTATGGCTACACCTTC
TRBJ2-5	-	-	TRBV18	CASSPSVALETQYF	TGTGCCAGCTCACCCTCGGTCGCCCTAGAGACCCAGTACTTC
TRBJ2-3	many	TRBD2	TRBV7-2	CASSLGGGGSGTDTQYF	TGTGCCAGCAGCTTAGGAGGTGGCGGGAGTGGTACAGATACGCAGTATTTT
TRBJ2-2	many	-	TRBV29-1	CSVEPLLNTGELFF	TGCAGCGTTGAACCCCTACTTAACACCGGGGAGCTGTTTTTT
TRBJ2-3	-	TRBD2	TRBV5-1	CAGRIKASGRPQFTQYF	TGCGCCGGCCGAATCAAGGCTAGCGGGAGGCCCCAGTTTACGCAGTATTTT
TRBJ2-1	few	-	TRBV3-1	CASSRYTTGYNEQFF	TGTGCCAGCAGCCGATATACTACGGGCTACAATGAGCAGTTCTTC
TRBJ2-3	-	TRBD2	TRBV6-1	CASSDTGLAGGDTQYF	TGTGCCAGCAGTGATACAGGACTAGCGGGAGGGGATACGCAGTATTTT
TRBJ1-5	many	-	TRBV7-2	CASSLRGVDQPQHF	TGTGCCAGCAGCTTACGCGGGGTTGATCAGCCCCAGCATTTT
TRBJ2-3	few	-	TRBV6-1	CASSQDSPSTDTQYF	TGTGCCAGCAGCCAGGACAGCCCTAGCACAGATACGCAGTATTTT
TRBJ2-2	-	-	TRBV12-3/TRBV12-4	CASSFNPLTGELFF	TGTGCCAGCAGTTTTAACCCGTTAACCGGGGAGCTGTTTTTT
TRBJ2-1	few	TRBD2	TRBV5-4	CASSLPLAGGTGEQFF	TGTGCCAGCAGCTTGCCACTAGCGGGAGGCACAGGTGAGCAGTTCTTC
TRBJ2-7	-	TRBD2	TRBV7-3	CASSSGGSGEQYF	TGTGCCAGCAGCTCCGGCGGGAGTGGAGAGCAGTACTTC
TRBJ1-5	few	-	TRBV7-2	CASSSPQHNQPQHF	TGTGCCAGCAGCTCCCCCCAGCACAATCAGCCCCAGCATTTT
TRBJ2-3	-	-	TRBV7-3	CASSPGTLPSTDTQYF	TGTGCCAGCAGCCCAGGGACTTTACCTAGCACAGATACGCAGTATTTT